This is a list of T cell receptor beta chains from one sample in a study of T cells in Graves' hyperthyroidism and ophthalmopathy. TCRdb independently ran MiXCR on the multiplex PCR reads; one entry per CDR3 protein. Of hundreds of thousands of distinct CDR3 sequences listed, more than 45% are singletons. Sequencing was performed on peripheral blood or thyroid tissue (not recorded which). The receptors come from a woman between 18 and 30 years old with Graves' hyperthyroidism. Both conserved end residues are part of each CDR3. Fields, in order: J gene, clone size, V gene, D gene, CDR3 protein, CDR3 DNA. D genes are given only for firm matches. The size entry is marked missing in some rows and otherwise reads once, few, many or a size class.

TRBJ1-6 . TRBV10-3 TRBD1 CAIRDREDNSPLHF TGTGCCATCAGGGACAGGGAGGATAATTCACCCCTCCACTTT
TRBJ2-2 . TRBV7-9 TRBD1 CASSLRGQGNTGELFF TGTGCCAGCAGCTTACGGGGACAGGGGAACACCGGGGAGCTGTTTTTT
TRBJ2-3 few TRBV29-1 . CSVEGAGIADTQYF TGCAGCGTTGAAGGTGCGGGAATAGCAGATACGCAGTATTTT
TRBJ2-7 . TRBV19 TRBD2 CASSIQIAGPYEQYF TGTGCCAGTAGTATCCAGATAGCGGGTCCCTACGAGCAGTACTTC
TRBJ1-4 . TRBV2 TRBD1 CAKDRGKLFF TGTGCCAAAGACAGGGGGAAACTGTTTTTT
TRBJ2-5 . TRBV7-2 . CASSPGTEEAQYF TGTGCCAGCAGCCCCGGGACCGAAGAGGCCCAGTACTTC
TRBJ1-2 . TRBV20-1 . CSAGVYPQGNYGYTF TGCAGTGCTGGAGTCTACCCCCAGGGCAACTATGGCTACACCTTC
TRBJ2-3 few TRBV29-1 . CSAQVGTGPDTQYF TGCAGCGCCCAAGTGGGGACGGGACCAGATACGCAGTATTTT
TRBJ2-5 once TRBV10-3 TRBD1 CAISEGTDQETQYF TGTGCCATCAGTGAAGGGACAGACCAAGAGACCCAGTACTTC
TRBJ2-7 few TRBV20-1 TRBD1 CSARSGTEAYEQYF TGCAGTGCTAGATCCGGGACAGAAGCTTACGAGCAGTACTTC
TRBJ2-5 . TRBV5-1 TRBD1 CASSSTTGFQVTQYF TGCGCCAGCAGCTCCACGACAGGGTTCCAAGTGACCCAGTACTTC
TRBJ2-7 . TRBV6-5 . CASSSLSGLREGEQYF TGTGCCAGCAGTTCCCTTTCCGGGCTGCGGGAAGGCGAGCAGTACTTC
TRBJ2-2 few TRBV12-3/TRBV12-4 TRBD1 CASSPIGTGRTGELFF TGTGCCAGCAGTCCGATAGGGACAGGGCGGACCGGGGAGCTGTTTTTT
TRBJ1-2 . TRBV25-1 . CASSISDDIGYTF TGTGCCAGCAGCATATCTGACGACATTGGCTACACCTTC
TRBJ2-7 . TRBV7-2 TRBD2 CAGSASAASGAYEQYF TGTGCCGGCAGTGCCTCCGCCGCTAGCGGGGCGTACGAGCAGTACTTC
TRBJ1-1 few TRBV12-3/TRBV12-4 TRBD1 CASSVQGARNTEAFF TGTGCCAGCAGTGTACAGGGGGCGAGGAACACTGAAGCTTTCTTT
TRBJ1-5 once TRBV24-1 TRBD1 CAPGTGVNQPQHF TGTGCCCCCGGGACAGGGGTGAATCAGCCCCAGCATTTT
TRBJ1-1 . TRBV2 TRBD1 CATGEPGGGEALF TGTGCCACCGGTGAACCAGGGGGCGGTGAAGCTCTCTTT
TRBJ2-7 . TRBV29-1 . CSVEHEGEQYF TGCAGCGTTGAACATGAGGGCGAGCAGTACTTC
TRBJ2-7 . TRBV7-6 TRBD1 CASSLTVTGGYEQYF TGTGCCAGCAGCTTGACCGTGACAGGGGGCTACGAGCAGTACTTC
TRBJ1-1 few TRBV7-3 . CASSQDWGDQAAFF TGTGCCAGCAGCCAAGATTGGGGGGATCAGGCAGCTTTCTTT
TRBJ2-7 many TRBV24-1 TRBD2 CATSDYVGGTYEQYF TGTGCCACCAGTGATTATGTGGGAGGGACCTACGAGCAGTACTTC
TRBJ2-5 . TRBV6-5 . CAISTGGETQYF TGTGCCATCAGTACTGGGGGAGAGACCCAGTACTTC
TRBJ1-1 many TRBV15 . CATSMTANTEAFF TGTGCCACCAGCATGACAGCGAACACTGAAGCTTTCTTT
TRBJ1-6 . TRBV10-3 . CASSPGGGGPLHF TGTGCCAGCAGCCCCGGCGGGGGGGGTCCCCTCCACTTT
TRBJ1-5 . TRBV24-1 . CATIYGQPQHF TGTGCCACCATCTATGGTCAGCCCCAGCATTTT
TRBJ2-5 . TRBV9 TRBD2 CASSVGGPSGETQYF TGTGCCAGCAGCGTAGGGGGGCCTAGCGGGGAGACCCAGTACTTC
TRBJ1-2 many TRBV2 . CASTGEFNYGYTF TGTGCCAGCACGGGAGAGTTTAACTATGGCTACACCTTC
TRBJ1-2 . TRBV24-1 TRBD1 CATSPGTGDLNYGYTF TGTGCCACCAGCCCCGGGACAGGGGACTTGAACTATGGCTACACCTTC
TRBJ1-2 many TRBV29-1 TRBD1 CSVKTGPYGYTF TGCAGCGTAAAGACAGGGCCTTATGGCTACACCTTC
TRBJ2-5 few TRBV7-9 . CASSQDGWGRGETQYF TGTGCCAGCAGCCAAGATGGGTGGGGCCGGGGGGAGACCCAGTACTTC
TRBJ1-1 many TRBV29-1 . CSVERGAEAFF TGCAGCGTTGAAAGGGGCGCTGAAGCTTTCTTT
TRBJ1-5 . TRBV2 TRBD1 CASSEMGQSNQPQHF TGTGCCAGCAGTGAAATGGGACAGAGCAATCAGCCCCAGCATTTT
TRBJ1-2 many TRBV5-6 TRBD1 CASSSTGDSDGYTF TGTGCCAGCAGCTCCACAGGGGATAGTGATGGCTACACCTTC
TRBJ2-7 many TRBV7-8 TRBD2 CASSLSGGFYEQYF TGTGCCAGCAGCCTTAGCGGGGGGTTCTACGAGCAGTACTTC
TRBJ2-3 few TRBV24-1 TRBD2 CATSDKLAGGRSDTQYF TGTGCCACCAGTGACAAACTAGCGGGAGGGCGCTCAGATACGCAGTATTTT